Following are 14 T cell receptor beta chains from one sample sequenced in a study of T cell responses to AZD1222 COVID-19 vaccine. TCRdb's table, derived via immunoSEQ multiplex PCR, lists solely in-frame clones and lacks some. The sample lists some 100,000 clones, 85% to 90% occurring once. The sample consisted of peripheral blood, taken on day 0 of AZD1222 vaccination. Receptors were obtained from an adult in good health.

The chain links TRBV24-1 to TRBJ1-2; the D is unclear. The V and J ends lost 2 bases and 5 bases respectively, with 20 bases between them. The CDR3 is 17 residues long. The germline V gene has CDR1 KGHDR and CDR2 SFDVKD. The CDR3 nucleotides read TGTGCCACCAGTGATTCATCCACGGGAAACCTTATGTATGGCTACACCTTC. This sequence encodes CATSDSSTGNLMYGYTF.

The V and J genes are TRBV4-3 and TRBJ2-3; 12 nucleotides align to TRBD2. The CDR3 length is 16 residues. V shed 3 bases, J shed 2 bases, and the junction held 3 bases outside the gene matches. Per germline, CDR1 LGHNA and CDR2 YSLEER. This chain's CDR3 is CASSQGLAGDTDTQYF. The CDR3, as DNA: TGCGCCAGCAGCCAGGGACTAGCGGGTGACACAGATACGCAGTATTTT.

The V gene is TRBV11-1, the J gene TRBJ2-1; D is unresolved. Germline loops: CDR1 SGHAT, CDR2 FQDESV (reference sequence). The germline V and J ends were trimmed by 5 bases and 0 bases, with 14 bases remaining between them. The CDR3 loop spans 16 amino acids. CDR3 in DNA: TGTGCCAGCAGCCCATGGACGGTGAGCTCCTACAATGAGCAGTTCTTC. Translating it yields CASSPWTVSSYNEQFF.

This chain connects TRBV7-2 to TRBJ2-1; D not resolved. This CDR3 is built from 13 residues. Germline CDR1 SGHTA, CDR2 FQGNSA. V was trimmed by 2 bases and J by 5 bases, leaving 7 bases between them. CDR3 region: CASSLMVDNEQFF. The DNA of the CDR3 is TGTGCCAGCAGCTTAATGGTAGACAATGAGCAGTTCTTC.

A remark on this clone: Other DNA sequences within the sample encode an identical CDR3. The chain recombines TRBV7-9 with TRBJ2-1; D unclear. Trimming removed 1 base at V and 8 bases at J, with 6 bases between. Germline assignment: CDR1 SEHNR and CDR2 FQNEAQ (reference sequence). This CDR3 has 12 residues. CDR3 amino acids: CASSLVGDEQFF. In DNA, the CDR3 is TGTGCCAGCAGCTTAGTTGGCGATGAGCAGTTCTTC.

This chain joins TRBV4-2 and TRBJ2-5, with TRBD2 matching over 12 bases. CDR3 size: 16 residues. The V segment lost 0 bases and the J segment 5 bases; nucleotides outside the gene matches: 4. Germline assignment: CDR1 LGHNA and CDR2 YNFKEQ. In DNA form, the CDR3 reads TGTGCCAGCAGCCAAGAAGGACTAGCGGGGTTGGAGACCCAGTACTTC. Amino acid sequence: CASSQEGLAGLETQYF.

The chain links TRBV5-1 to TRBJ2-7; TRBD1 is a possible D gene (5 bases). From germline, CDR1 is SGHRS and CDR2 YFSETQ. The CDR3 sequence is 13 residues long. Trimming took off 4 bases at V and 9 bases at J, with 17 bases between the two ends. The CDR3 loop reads CASSARESNVQYF. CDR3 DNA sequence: TGCGCCAGCAGCGCCAGGGAATCCAATGTGCAGTACTTC.

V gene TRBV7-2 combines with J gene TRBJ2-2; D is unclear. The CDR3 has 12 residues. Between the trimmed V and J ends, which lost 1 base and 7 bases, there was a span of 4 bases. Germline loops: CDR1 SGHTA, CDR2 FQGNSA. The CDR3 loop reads CASSLGVGELFF. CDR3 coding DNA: TGTGCCAGCAGCTTAGGGGTCGGGGAGCTGTTTTTT.

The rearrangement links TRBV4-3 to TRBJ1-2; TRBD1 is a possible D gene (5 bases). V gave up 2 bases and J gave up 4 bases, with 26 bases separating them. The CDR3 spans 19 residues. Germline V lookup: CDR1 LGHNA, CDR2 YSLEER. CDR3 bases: TGCGCCAGCAGCCAAAATCTCCCCCGTCCAGGACACGCGAGCTATGGCTACACCTTC. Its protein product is CASSQNLPRPGHASYGYTF.

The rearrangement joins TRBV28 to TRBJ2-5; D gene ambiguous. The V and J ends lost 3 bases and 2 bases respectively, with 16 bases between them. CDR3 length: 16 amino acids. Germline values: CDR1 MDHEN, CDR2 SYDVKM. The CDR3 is CASSFWSKPTQETQYF. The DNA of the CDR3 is TGTGCCAGCAGTTTCTGGAGTAAACCCACGCAAGAGACCCAGTACTTC. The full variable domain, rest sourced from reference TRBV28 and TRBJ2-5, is DVKVTQSSRYLVKRTGEKVFLECVQDMDHENMFWYRQDPGLGLRLIYFSYDVKMKEKGDIPEGYSVSREKKERFSLILESASTNQTSMYLCASSFWSKPTQETQYFGPGTRLLVL.

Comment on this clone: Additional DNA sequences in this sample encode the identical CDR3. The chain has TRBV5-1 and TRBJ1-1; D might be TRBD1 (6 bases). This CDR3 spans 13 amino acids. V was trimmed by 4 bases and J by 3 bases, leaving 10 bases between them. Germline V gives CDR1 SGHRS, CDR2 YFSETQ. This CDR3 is CASSLQGHTEAFF. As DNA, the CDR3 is TGCGCCAGCAGCCTTCAGGGGCACACTGAAGCTTTCTTT.

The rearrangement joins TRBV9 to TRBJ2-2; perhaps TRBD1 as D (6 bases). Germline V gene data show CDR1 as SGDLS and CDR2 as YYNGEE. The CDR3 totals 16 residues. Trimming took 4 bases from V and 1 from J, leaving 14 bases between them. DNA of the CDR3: TGTGCCAGCAGCCCACTCGCACAGGGGAACACCGGGGAGCTGTTTTTT. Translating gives CASSPLAQGNTGELFF.

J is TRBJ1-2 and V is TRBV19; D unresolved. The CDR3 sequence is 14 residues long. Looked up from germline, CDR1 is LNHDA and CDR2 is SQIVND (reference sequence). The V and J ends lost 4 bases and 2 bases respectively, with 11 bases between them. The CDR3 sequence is CASSTGGLNYGYTF. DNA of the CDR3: TGTGCCAGTAGTACCGGCGGCTTGAACTATGGCTACACCTTC.

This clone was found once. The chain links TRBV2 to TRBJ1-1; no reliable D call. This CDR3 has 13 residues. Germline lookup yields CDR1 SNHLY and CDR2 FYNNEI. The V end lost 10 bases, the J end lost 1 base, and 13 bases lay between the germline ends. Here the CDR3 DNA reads TGTGCCAACACCCGGGGTCGGAACACTGAAGCTTTCTTT. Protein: CANTRGRNTEAFF.